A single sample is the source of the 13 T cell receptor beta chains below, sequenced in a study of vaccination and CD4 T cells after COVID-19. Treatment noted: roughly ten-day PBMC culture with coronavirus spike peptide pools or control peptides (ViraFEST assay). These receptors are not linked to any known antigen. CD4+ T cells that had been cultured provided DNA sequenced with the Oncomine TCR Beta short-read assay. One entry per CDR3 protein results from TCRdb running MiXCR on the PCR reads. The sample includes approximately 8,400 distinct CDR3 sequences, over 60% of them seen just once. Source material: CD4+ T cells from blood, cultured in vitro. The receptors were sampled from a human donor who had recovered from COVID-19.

The CDR3 protein is CSARRGGLFETQYF. DNA for the CDR3: TGCAGTGCTAGGCGGGGGGGCCTTTTTGAGACCCAGTACTTC. The rearrangement joins TRBV20-1 to TRBJ2-5, with TRBD2 identical over 9 bases. This CDR3 spans 14 amino acids. Losses at the gene ends were 3 bases for V and 5 bases for J; bases not matched to a gene: 7. In germline, CDR1 is DFQATT, CDR2 SNEGSKA (reference sequence).

CDR3 loop: CASSLYLRETGGYTF. The CDR3 DNA reads TGTGCCAGCAGCTTATACTTGCGAGAAACGGGTGGCTACACCTTC. The chain carries TRBV5-6 and TRBJ1-2, with D unclear. The CDR3 spans 15 residues. CDR1 and CDR2 (germline): SGHDT, YYEEEE. The germline V and J ends were trimmed by 2 bases and 7 bases, with 18 bases remaining between them.

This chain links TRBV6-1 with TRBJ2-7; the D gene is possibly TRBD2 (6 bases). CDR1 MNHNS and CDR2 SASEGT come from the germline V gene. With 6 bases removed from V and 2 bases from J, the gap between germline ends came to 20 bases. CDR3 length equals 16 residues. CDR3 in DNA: TGTGCCAGCAGCGCCCTCGGTGGGCGGGGTACCTACGAGCAGTACTTC. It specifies CASSALGGRGTYEQYF.

CDR3 sequence reads: CSARKLTGTRRETQYF. The CDR3 DNA sequence: TGCAGTGCTAGAAAACTCACCGGGACCCGCCGGGAGACCCAGTACTTC. The chain combines TRBV20-1 with TRBJ2-5; D may match TRBD1 or TRBD2 (5 bases each). In germline, CDR1 is DFQATT, CDR2 SNEGSKA (reference sequence). V lost 2 bases and J lost 5, with 21 bases in between. This CDR3 comprises 16 residues.

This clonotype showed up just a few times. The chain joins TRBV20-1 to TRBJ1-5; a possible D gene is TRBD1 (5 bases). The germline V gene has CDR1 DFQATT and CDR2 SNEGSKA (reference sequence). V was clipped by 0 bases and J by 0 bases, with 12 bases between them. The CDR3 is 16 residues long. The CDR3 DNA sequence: TGCAGTGCTAGAGATCTGGGGGGTAATAGCAATCAGCCCCAGCATTTT. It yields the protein CSARDLGGNSNQPQHF.

This chain's CDR3 is CASSYGVAIGQETQYF. The CDR3 DNA reads TGTGCCAGCAGTTACGGAGTTGCCATCGGACAAGAGACCCAGTACTTC. This sequence joins TRBV6-5 and TRBJ2-5; unclear D gene. Germline CDR1 and CDR2: MNHEY and SVGAGI. The CDR3 loop spans 16 amino acids. V gave up 2 bases and J gave up 2 bases, with 15 bases separating them.

CDR3 region: CASNRGSTGELFF. CDR3 coding DNA: TGTGCCAGCAACAGGGGGTCCACCGGGGAGCTGTTTTTT. The rearrangement links TRBV6-1 to TRBJ2-2, with 8 bases lining up with TRBD1. CDR3 length: 13 residues. From germline, CDR1 is MNHNS and CDR2 SASEGT. J lost 4 bases, V lost 7 bases, and 2 bases had no gene match.

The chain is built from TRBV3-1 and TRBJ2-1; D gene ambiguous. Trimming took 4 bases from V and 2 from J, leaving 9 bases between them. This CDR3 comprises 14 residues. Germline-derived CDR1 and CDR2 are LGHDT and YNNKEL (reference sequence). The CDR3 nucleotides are TGTGCCAGCAGCCCGTACGTGGCCTACAATGAGCAGTTCTTC. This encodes CASSPYVAYNEQFF.

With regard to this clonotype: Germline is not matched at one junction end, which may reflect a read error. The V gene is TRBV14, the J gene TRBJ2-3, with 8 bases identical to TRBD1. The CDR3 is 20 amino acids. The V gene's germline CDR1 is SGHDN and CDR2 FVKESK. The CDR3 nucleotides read TGTGCCAGCACCCAAGATATTAGGCCTCCAGGGGGCGGAAGCACAGATACGCAGTATTTT. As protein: CASTQDIRPPGGGSTDTQYF.

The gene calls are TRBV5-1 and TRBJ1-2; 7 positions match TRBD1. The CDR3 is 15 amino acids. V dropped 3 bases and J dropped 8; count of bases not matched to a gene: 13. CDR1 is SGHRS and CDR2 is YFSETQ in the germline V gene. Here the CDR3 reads CASSSIDRVRSGYTF. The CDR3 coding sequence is TGCGCCAGCAGCTCGATAGACAGGGTCCGGAGCGGCTACACCTTC.

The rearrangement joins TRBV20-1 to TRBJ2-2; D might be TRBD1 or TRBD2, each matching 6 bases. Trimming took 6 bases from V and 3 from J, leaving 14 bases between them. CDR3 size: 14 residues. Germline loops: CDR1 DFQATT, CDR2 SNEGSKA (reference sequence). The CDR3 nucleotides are TGCAGTGCCCAAGGGGGGCGAGACACCGGGGAGCTGTTTTTT. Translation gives CSAQGGRDTGELFF.

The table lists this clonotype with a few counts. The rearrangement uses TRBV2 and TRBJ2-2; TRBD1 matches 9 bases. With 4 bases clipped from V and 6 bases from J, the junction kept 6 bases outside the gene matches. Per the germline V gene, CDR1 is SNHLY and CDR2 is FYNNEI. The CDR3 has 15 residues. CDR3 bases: TGTGCCAGCAGTGGGACAGGGGATGGGGCCGGGGAGCTGTTTTTT. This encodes CASSGTGDGAGELFF.

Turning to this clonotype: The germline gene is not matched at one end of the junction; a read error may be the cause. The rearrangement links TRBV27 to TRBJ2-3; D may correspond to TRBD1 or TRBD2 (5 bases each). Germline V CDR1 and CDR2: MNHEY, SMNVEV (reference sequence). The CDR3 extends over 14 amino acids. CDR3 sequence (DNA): TGTGCCAGCAGCCCGGGGACCACCACAAATACGCAGTATTTT. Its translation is CASSPGTTTNTQYF.